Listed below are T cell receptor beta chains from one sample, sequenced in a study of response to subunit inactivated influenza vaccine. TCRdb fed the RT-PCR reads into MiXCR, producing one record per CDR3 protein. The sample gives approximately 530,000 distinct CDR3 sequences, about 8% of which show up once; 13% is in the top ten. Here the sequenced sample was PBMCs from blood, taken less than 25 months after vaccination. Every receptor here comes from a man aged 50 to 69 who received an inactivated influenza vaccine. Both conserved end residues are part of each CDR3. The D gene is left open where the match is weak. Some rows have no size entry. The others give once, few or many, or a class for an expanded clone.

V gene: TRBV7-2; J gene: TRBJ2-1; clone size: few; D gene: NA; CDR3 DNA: TGTGCCAGCAGCTTAGTGGACAACCCTATCATTCCCAATGAGCAGTTCTTC; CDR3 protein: CASSLVDNPIIPNEQFF
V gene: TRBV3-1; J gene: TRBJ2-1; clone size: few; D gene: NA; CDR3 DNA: TGTGCCAGCAGCCAAGCACGACGACCCCGTAACAATGAGCAGTTCTTC; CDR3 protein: CASSQARRPRNNEQFF
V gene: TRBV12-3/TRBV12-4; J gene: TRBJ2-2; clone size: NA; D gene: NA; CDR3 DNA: TGTGCCAGCATCCAAGGGGCCGGGAACACCGGGGAGCTGTTTTTT; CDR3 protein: CASIQGAGNTGELFF
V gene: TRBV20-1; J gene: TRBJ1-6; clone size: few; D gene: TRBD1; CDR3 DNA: TGCAGTGCAACCGGGACAGGGAACTCACCCCTCCACTTT; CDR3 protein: CSATGTGNSPLHF
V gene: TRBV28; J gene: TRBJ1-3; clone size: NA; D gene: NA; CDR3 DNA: TGTGCCAGCAGTTTTACTCCTCCTGACATCTGGATTGGAAACACCATATATTTT; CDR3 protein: CASSFTPPDIWIGNTIYF
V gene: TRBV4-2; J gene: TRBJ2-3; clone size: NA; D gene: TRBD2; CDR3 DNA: TGTGCCAGCAGCTCCCAACTAGCGGGGTACACAGATACGCAGTATTTT; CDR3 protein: CASSSQLAGYTDTQYF
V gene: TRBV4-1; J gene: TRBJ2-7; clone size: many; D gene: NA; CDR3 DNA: TGCGCCAGCAGCCAACAGGGGCCCACCATGGGCGAGCAGTACTTC; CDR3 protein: CASSQQGPTMGEQYF
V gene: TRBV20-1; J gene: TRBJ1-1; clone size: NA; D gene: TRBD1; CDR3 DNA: TGCAGTGCTAGAGATGACAGGGCAGGCACTGAAGCTTTCTTT; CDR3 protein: CSARDDRAGTEAFF
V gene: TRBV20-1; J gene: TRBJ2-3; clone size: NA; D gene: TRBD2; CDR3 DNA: TGCAGTGCTAGAAAGAGCCTTAGAGCGGGGGACACAGATACGCAGTATTTT; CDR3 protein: CSARKSLRAGDTDTQYF
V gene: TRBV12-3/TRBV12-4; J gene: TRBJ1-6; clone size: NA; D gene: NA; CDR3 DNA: TGTGCCAGCAGTTTAGGGGGAACTAATTCACCCCTCCACTTT; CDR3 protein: CASSLGGTNSPLHF
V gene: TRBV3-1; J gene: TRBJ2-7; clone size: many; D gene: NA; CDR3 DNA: TGTGCCAGCAGCCTCCGTCAAGGGGTCTCCTACGAGCAGTACTTC; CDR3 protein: CASSLRQGVSYEQYF
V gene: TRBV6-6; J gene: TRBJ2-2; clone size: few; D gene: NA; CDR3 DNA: TGTGCCAGCACGGAGAACACCGGGGAGCTGTTTTTT; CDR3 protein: CASTENTGELFF
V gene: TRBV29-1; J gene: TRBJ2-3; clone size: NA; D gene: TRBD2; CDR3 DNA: TGCAGCGTCGAAACTAGCGGGAGAGGTACAGATACGCAGTATTTT; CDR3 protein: CSVETSGRGTDTQYF
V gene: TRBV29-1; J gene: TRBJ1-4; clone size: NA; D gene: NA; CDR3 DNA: TGCAGCGTTGAAAGAGGGGAAAAACTGTTTTTT; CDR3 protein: CSVERGEKLFF
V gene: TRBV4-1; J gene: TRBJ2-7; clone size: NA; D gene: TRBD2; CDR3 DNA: TGCGCCAGCAGCCCTATAGCGGGGGAAAGCGACGAGCAGTACTTC; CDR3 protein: CASSPIAGESDEQYF
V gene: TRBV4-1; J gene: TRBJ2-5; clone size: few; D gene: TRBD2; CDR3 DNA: TGCGCCAGCAGCCAAGTTGGAAGCGGGAGACACCAAGAGACCCAGTACTTC; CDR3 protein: CASSQVGSGRHQETQYF
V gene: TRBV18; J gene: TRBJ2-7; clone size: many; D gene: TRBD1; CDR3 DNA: TGTGCCAGCTCACCGACAGGGACCCCTTCCTACGAGCAGTACTTC; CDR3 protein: CASSPTGTPSYEQYF
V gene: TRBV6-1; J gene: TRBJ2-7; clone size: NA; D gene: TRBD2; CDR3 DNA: TGTGCCAGCAGAGGGGGAGTTAGCGGGACTACCTACGAGCAGTACTTC; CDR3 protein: CASRGGVSGTTYEQYF
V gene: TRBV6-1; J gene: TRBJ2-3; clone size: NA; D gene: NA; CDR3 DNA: TGTGCCAGCACCTCGTCCCGAGGTCTGTTTAGCGGTACGCAGTATTTT; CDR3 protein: CASTSSRGLFSGTQYF
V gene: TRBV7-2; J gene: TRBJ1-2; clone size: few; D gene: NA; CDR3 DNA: TGTGCCAGCAGCTCCCAGGAAAACTATGGCTACACCTTC; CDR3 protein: CASSSQENYGYTF
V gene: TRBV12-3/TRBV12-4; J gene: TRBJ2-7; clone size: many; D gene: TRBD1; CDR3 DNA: TGTGCCAGCAGTTTCGCAGGGGGCTTTTACGAGCAGTACTTC; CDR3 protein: CASSFAGGFYEQYF
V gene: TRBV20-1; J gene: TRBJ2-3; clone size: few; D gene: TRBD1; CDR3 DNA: TGCAGTGCTAGAGATGCCGGACAGGGGGCAGATACGCAGTATTTT; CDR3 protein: CSARDAGQGADTQYF
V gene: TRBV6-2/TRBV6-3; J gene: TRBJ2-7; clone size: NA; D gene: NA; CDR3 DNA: TGTGCCAGCACCAACCGGGACTCAAGCTCCTACGAGCAGTACTTC; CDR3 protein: CASTNRDSSSYEQYF
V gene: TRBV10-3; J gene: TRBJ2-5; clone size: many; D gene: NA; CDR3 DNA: TGTGCCATCAGTGAGGGGACCCTTGGGACCCAGTACTTC; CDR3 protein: CAISEGTLGTQYF
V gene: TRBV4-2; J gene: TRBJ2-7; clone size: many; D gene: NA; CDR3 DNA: TGTGCCAGCAGCCATTCCGTTTCCTACGAGCAGTACTTC; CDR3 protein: CASSHSVSYEQYF
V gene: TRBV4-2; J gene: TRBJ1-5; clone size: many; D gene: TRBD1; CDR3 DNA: TGTGCCAGCAGCCAGTACAGGGGGGGCAATCAGCCCCAGCATTTT; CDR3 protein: CASSQYRGGNQPQHF
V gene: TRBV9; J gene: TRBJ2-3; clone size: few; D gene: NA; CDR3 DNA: TGTGCCAGCAGCCCAAACCAACGCCCGGGCACAGATACGCAGTATTTT; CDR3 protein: CASSPNQRPGTDTQYF
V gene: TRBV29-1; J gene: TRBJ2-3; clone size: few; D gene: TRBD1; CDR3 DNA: TGCAGCGTCCAAGACAGGGTGACTAGCACAGATACGCAGTATTTT; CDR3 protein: CSVQDRVTSTDTQYF
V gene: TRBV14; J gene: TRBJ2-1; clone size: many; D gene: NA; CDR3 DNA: TGTGCCAGCAGCGAATGGACTGGCGGGTACAATGAGCAGTTCTTC; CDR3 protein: CASSEWTGGYNEQFF
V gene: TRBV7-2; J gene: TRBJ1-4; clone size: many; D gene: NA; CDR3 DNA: TGTGCCAGCAGCTACGGGGACTATAATGAAAAACTGTTTTTT; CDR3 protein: CASSYGDYNEKLFF
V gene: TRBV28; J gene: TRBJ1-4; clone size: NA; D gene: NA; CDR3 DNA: TGTGCCAGCAGTTTAGGCCGTAGCCGGGAGTTCAAACATGAAAAACTGTTTTTT; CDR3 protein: CASSLGRSREFKHEKLFF
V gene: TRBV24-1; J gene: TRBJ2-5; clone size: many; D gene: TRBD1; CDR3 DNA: TGTGCCACCAGTGATAGGGGGACAGAAAAAGGGGAGACCCAGTACTTC; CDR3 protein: CATSDRGTEKGETQYF
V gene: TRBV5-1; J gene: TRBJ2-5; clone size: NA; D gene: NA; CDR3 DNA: TGCGCCAGCAGCGAATCGGGACTCCAAGAGACCCAGTACTTC; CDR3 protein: CASSESGLQETQYF
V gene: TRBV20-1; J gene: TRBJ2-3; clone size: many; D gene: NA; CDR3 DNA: TGCAGTGCTAGGTCCTACACAGATACGCAGTATTTT; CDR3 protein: CSARSYTDTQYF
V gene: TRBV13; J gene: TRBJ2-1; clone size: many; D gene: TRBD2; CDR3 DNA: TGTGCCAGCAGCCCTCGGACTAGCGGGGACTCCTACAATGAGCAGTTCTTC; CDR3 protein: CASSPRTSGDSYNEQFF
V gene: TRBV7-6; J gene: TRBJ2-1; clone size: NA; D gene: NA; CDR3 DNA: TGTGCCAGCAGCCCCACTAGACCCCTCACCAATGAGCAGTTCTTC; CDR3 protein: CASSPTRPLTNEQFF
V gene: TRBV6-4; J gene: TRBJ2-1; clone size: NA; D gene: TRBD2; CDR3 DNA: TGTGCCAGCAGTGACACTTCGACTAGCGGACCCTACAATGAGCAGTTCTTC; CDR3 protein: CASSDTSTSGPYNEQFF
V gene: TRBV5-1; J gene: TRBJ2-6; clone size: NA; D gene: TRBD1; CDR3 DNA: TGCGCCAGCAGCGCACAGGGGGCTGGGGCCAACGTCCTGACTTTC; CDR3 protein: CASSAQGAGANVLTF
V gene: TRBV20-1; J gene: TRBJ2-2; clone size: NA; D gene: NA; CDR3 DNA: TGCAGTGCTGTACCAGATAGCGGCCCCGGGGAGCTGTTTTTT; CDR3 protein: CSAVPDSGPGELFF
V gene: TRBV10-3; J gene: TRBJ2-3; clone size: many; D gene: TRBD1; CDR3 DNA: TGTGCCATCGCCGCGACAGGGTTGCGTCCAGATACGCAGTATTTT; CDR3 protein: CAIAATGLRPDTQYF
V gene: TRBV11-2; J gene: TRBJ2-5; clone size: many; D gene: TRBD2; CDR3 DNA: TGTGCCAGCAGCTACCCCGTAGGAGGGAGGGACCGTGAGACCCAGTACTTC; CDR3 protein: CASSYPVGGRDRETQYF
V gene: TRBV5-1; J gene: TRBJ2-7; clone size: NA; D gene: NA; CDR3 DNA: TGCGCCAGCAGCTTACGGACGAACTCCTACGAGCAGTACTTC; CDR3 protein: CASSLRTNSYEQYF
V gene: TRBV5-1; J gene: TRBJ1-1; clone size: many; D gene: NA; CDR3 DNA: TGCGCCAGCAGCTTGACAGGACAGAAGAACACTGAAGCTTTCTTT; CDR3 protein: CASSLTGQKNTEAFF
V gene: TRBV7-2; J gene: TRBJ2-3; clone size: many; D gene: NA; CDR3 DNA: TGTGCCAGCTCCTCGCGACTCACAGATACGCAGTATTTT; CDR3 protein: CASSSRLTDTQYF
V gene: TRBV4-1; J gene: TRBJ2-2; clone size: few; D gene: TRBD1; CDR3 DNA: TGCGCCAGCAGCCTTCCCGCCTTCAGGGGGACAGGGGGAGGCGGGGAGCTGTTTTTT; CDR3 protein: CASSLPAFRGTGGGGELFF
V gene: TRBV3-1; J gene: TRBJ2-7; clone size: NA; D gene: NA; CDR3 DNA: TGTGCCAGCAGCTCCGTGACAGGAACCTACGAGCAGTACTTC; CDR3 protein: CASSSVTGTYEQYF
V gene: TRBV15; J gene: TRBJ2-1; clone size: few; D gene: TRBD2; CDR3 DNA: TGTGCCACCAGCAGAGATCGCGGGAGAGAAAGTGAGCAGTTCTTC; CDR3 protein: CATSRDRGRESEQFF
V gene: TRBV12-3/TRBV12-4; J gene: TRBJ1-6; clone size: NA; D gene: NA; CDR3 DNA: TGTGCCAGCTCGAGGCGAGGAGACTATAATTCACCCCTCCACTTT; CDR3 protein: CASSRRGDYNSPLHF
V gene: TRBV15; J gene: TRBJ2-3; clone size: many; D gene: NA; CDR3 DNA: TGTGCCACCAGCAGACTACCAGCGGGTTCCTCTAGCACAGATACGCAGTATTTT; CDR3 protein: CATSRLPAGSSSTDTQYF
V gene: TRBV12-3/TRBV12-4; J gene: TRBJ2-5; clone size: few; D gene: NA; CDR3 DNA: TGTGCCAGCAGTTTAGGTGCTAGCAAGTGGGAGACCCAGTACTTC; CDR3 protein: CASSLGASKWETQYF